Listed here are 28 T cell receptor beta chains from one sample, sequenced in a study of metastatic and nonmetastatic thyroid tumors. TCRdb re-processed the PCR reads through MiXCR. This sample has over 10,000 clones, with roughly 28% found just once. None of the patients had undergone any treatment ahead of thyroid surgery. The source material was tumor tissue. These receptors were obtained from a female donor with papillary thyroid cancer or a benign thyroid nodule (not recorded which). Some clones in this sample may be carry-over from other donors' samples.

This clone was seen ten or more times. This chain connects TRBV9 to TRBJ2-7, with 9 bases aligning to TRBD2. V shed 4 bases, J shed 3 bases, and the junction held 8 bases outside the gene matches. The CDR3 spans 15 residues. Germline-derived CDR1 and CDR2 are SGDLS and YYNGEE. The CDR3 loop is CASSQRSSGNYEQYF. CDR3 coding DNA: TGTGCCAGCAGCCAACGTTCTAGCGGGAACTACGAGCAGTACTTC.

This clone qualifies as medium-sized (0.01 to 0.1%). The chain joins TRBV20-1 to TRBJ2-7, with 10 nucleotides matching TRBD2. CDR3 length equals 13 residues. Germline CDR1 is DFQATT and CDR2 is SNEGSKA (reference sequence). The CDR3 loop is CSGVAGGSYEQYF. The CDR3 DNA reads as TGCAGCGGCGTAGCGGGAGGCTCCTACGAGCAGTACTTC.

V usage is TRBV6-1 and J usage is TRBJ2-7, with D perhaps TRBD1 (6 bases). The V end was cut by 4 bases, the J end by 4 bases, with 17 bases between. Per the germline V gene, CDR1 is MNHNS and CDR2 is SASEGT. The CDR3 consists of 15 residues. The CDR3 reads CASSVSTGIVYEQYF. For the CDR3, the DNA is TGTGCCAGCAGTGTATCTACAGGGATCGTTTACGAGCAGTACTTC.

This clone was seen a handful of times. V gene TRBV28 combines with J gene TRBJ1-2; possible D gene TRBD1, 6 bases. V dropped 7 bases and J dropped 9 bases, with 15 bases sitting between them. CDR1 MDHEN and CDR2 SYDVKM come from the germline V gene. The CDR3 sequence is 12 residues long. The CDR3 DNA reads as TGTGCCAGCACAACAGGGAGAGTGCGCTACACCTTC. Its translation: CASTTGRVRYTF.

This clone was recorded a few times. The chain carries TRBV6-5 and TRBJ2-2; TRBD1 matches 8 bases. The CDR3 runs 18 residues. The V segment lost 0 bases and the J segment 1 base; nucleotides outside the gene matches: 7. The germline CDR1 and CDR2 sequences are MNHEY and SVGAGI. The CDR3 nucleotides read TGTGCCAGCAGTTACTCTATAGGACAGGGAAAGAACACCGGGGAGCTGTTTTTT. This sequence encodes CASSYSIGQGKNTGELFF.

This clone appeared many times. A much larger clonotype is one base distant, so this may be a read error. This CDR3 is CATSREVGGSTDTQYF. DNA for the CDR3: TGTGCCACCAGCAGAGAAGTGGGCGGAAGCACAGATACGCAGTATTTT. The chain employs TRBV15 and TRBJ2-3; D ambiguous. The V end was cut by 0 bases, the J end by 0 bases, with 10 bases between. The CDR3 has 16 amino acids. The V gene's germline CDR1 is LNHNV and CDR2 YYDKDF (reference sequence).

Details on this clone: Since no conserved phenylalanine or tryptophan closes the CDR3, a read error is the likely cause. This chain links TRBV20-1 with TRBJ2-7; 11 nucleotides line up with TRBD2. The CDR3 has 15 amino acids. Germline V gives CDR1 DFQATT, CDR2 SNEGSKA (reference sequence). The ends lost 6 bases at V and 6 bases at J; junction bases unmatched: 13. CDR3 bases: TGCAGTGCCAAAGCCGGACTAGCGGGCACTTGCGAGCAGTACCTC. It translates to CSAKAGLAGTCEQYL.

This clone was detected many times. CDR3 sequence reads: CASSAGAPGNTIYF. CDR3 in DNA: TGTGCCAGCAGCGCTGGGGCACCTGGAAACACCATATATTTT. The genes are TRBV9 and TRBJ1-3; D is possibly TRBD1 (5 bases). CDR3 length: 14 amino acids. The ends were cut back, 3 bases at V and 2 bases at J, with 9 bases in the middle. Per germline, CDR1 SGDLS and CDR2 YYNGEE.

This clone was counted many times. This chain links TRBV11-1 with TRBJ2-6, with D possibly matching TRBD2 (6 bases). In germline, CDR1 is SGHAT, CDR2 FQDESV (reference sequence). The V gene lost 1 base and the J gene lost 0 bases, with 10 bases spanning the gap. The length of the CDR3 is 17 residues. The CDR3 DNA follows: TGTGCCAGCAGCTTAGGGGCGGGAAGCTCTGGGGCCAACGTCCTGACTTTC. Its translation is CASSLGAGSSGANVLTF.

This clone has a handful of counts. The chain recombines TRBV6-2 or TRBV6-3 with TRBJ2-1; possible D gene TRBD2, 5 bases. This CDR3 is built from 13 residues. V was pared by 8 bases and J by 7 bases, with 15 bases between. Germline V gene data show CDR1 as MNHEY and CDR2 as SVGEGT. The DNA for the CDR3 is TGTGCCAGCGCGGCGATGGGAGTAAATGAGCAGTTCTTC. Protein: CASAAMGVNEQFF.

Of note for this clone: Because the CDR3 is missing its conserved closing phenylalanine or tryptophan, this is likely a read error. V and J are TRBV6-1 and TRBJ1-5; D gene unclear. Germline V gene sequence: CDR1 MNHNS, CDR2 SASEGT. V was trimmed by 6 bases and J by 1 base, leaving 13 bases between them. CDR3 length: 15 residues. The CDR3 sequence: CASRDPGGSNQPQHS. DNA of the CDR3: TGTGCCAGCAGAGATCCGGGAGGGAGCAATCAGCCCCAGCATTCT.

This clone has at least ten counts. This CDR3 is also generated by other DNA sequences in the sample. V is TRBV4-2 and J is TRBJ2-1; TRBD2 matches at 8 bases. The germline V gene has CDR1 LGHNA and CDR2 YNFKEQ. This CDR3 region has 14 residues. V was clipped by 0 bases and J by 9 bases; unmatched bases: 4. DNA for the CDR3: TGTGCCAGCAGCCAAGAAACAGGACTAGCTGAGCAGTTCTTC. Translated: CASSQETGLAEQFF.

This clone came up many times. The V and J genes are TRBV27 and TRBJ2-6, with 7 nucleotides matching TRBD2. The CDR3 consists of 16 residues. Germline values: CDR1 MNHEY, CDR2 SMNVEV (reference sequence). V dropped 3 bases and J dropped 1; count of bases not matched to a gene: 3. The CDR3 coding sequence is TGTGCCAGCAGTTTGGGGGGGAGGTCTGGGGCCAACGTCCTGACTTTC. Its protein is CASSLGGRSGANVLTF.

Ten or more counts support this clone. This chain uses TRBV7-9 with TRBJ1-2; 8 nucleotides align to TRBD1. Germline lookup yields CDR1 SEHNR and CDR2 FQNEAQ (reference sequence). The CDR3 is made up of 14 amino acids. J was trimmed by 4 bases and V by 5 bases; bases with no gene match: 6. CDR3 region: CASSPTGGSYGYTF. In DNA form, the CDR3 reads TGTGCCAGCAGCCCTACAGGGGGGAGCTATGGCTACACCTTC.

A note on this clone: Possible read error: a much larger clone is one base away. The chain links TRBV4-1 to TRBJ2-1, with D possibly matching TRBD2 (6 bases). Deletions cut 10 bases from V and 0 bases from J, with 19 bases between. The CDR3 length is 16 residues. The germline V gene has CDR1 MGHRA and CDR2 YSYEKL. The CDR3 nucleotides read TGCGCCATCCTTCCGGGACTCCTGAGCTCCTACAATGAGCAGTTCTTC. Protein sequence: CAILPGLLSSYNEQFF.

CDR3 bases: TGTGCCAGCGGGAGGGGCAGATACTCTGGAAACACCATATATTTT. The encoded protein is CASGRGRYSGNTIYF. The rearrangement joins TRBV28 to TRBJ1-3, with TRBD1 as a possible D gene (5 bases). Trimming left V 8 bases short and J 0 bases short, with 14 bases between. The CDR3 has 15 amino acids. CDR1 is MDHEN, CDR2 SYDVKM, per germline. Full variable domain (missing parts from reference TRBV28 and TRBJ1-3): DVKVTQSSRYLVKRTGEKVFLECVQDMDHENMFWYRQDPGLGLRLIYFSYDVKMKEKGDIPEGYSVSREKKERFSLILESASTNQTSMYLCASGRGRYSGNTIYFGEGSWLTVV.

This clone counts as medium-sized (0.01 to 0.1%). J is TRBJ1-3 and V is TRBV19; D gene unclear. Trimming removed 3 bases from V and 2 bases from J, with 8 bases in between. Germline CDR1 and CDR2: LNHDA and SQIVND (reference sequence). This CDR3 is 14 amino acids long. In DNA form, the CDR3 reads TGTGCCAGTAGTATGGGCGCTGCTGGAAACACCATATATTTT. Translation gives CASSMGAAGNTIYF.

This clone was observed at least ten times. Additional DNA sequences in this sample encode the identical CDR3. V usage is TRBV28 and J usage is TRBJ1-5, with 7 nucleotides matching TRBD1. Germline V gene lookup returns CDR1 MDHEN and CDR2 SYDVKM. This CDR3 contains 14 residues. The trim removed 7 bases at V and 6 bases at J, leaving 9 bases unmatched. This CDR3 is CASTLARGPQPQHF. DNA for the CDR3: TGTGCCAGCACCTTAGCGAGGGGGCCTCAGCCCCAGCATTTT.

This sequence joins TRBV10-3 and TRBJ2-3; D not certain. The CDR3 spans 13 residues. Trimming pared 0 bases from V and 6 bases from J, leaving 7 bases between. CDR1 is ENHRY, CDR2 SYGVKD, per germline. The chain's CDR3 is CAISESRQDTQYF. For the CDR3, the DNA is TGTGCCATCAGTGAGTCGAGGCAGGATACGCAGTATTTT.

This chain links TRBV28 with TRBJ1-1; D uncertain. There are 15 residues in the CDR3. Between the trimmed V and J ends, which lost 3 bases and 1 base, there was a span of 12 bases. The germline V gene encodes CDR1 MDHEN and CDR2 SYDVKM. For the CDR3, the DNA is TGTGCCAGCAGTTTTTTTCTGGCGGGGAACACTGAAGCTTTCTTT. Its translation is CASSFFLAGNTEAFF.

This clone has at least ten counts. A much larger clone lies one base from this, so it may be a read error. Other DNA sequences in this sample translate to the same CDR3. In nucleotides, the CDR3 is TGTGCCAGCAGCTTATTCCCCAGGCAAGAGACCCAGTACTTC. It translates to CASSLFPRQETQYF. The chain recombines TRBV27 with TRBJ2-5, with D uncertain. This CDR3 spans 14 amino acids. In germline, CDR1 is MNHEY, CDR2 SMNVEV (reference sequence).

The chain recombines TRBV5-1 with TRBJ2-1; TRBD1 or TRBD2 may be the D gene (5 bases each). The CDR3 is 16 residues long. CDR1 is SGHRS, CDR2 YFSETQ, per germline. The V end lost 4 bases, the J end lost 3 bases, and 17 bases lay between the germline ends. CDR3 DNA sequence: TGCGCCAGCAGCAAAGCTGGGGGTGGGGGCTACAATGAGCAGTTCTTC. Its translation: CASSKAGGGGYNEQFF.

This clone was seen a few times. The chain carries TRBV12-3 or TRBV12-4 and TRBJ2-7, with TRBD1 as a possible D gene (7 bases). V gave up 6 bases and J gave up 9 bases, with 15 bases separating them. This CDR3 contains 12 residues. CDR3 loop: CASSRDREVQYF. As DNA, the CDR3 is TGTGCCAGCAGCCGAGACAGGGAGGTGCAGTACTTC.

The chain links TRBV5-1 to TRBJ1-2, with D uncertain. Per germline, CDR1 SGHRS and CDR2 YFSETQ. The V gene lost 0 bases and the J gene lost 2 bases, with 8 bases spanning the gap. The CDR3 has 14 residues. The CDR3, as DNA: TGCGCCAGCAGCTTGGTGGACTCCAACTATGGCTACACCTTC. It codes for CASSLVDSNYGYTF. The whole variable domain, remainder taken from reference TRBV5-1 and TRBJ1-2, is KAGVTQTPRYLIKTRGQQVTLSCSPISGHRSVSWYQQTPGQGLQFLFEYFSETQRNKGNFPGRFSGRQFSNSRSEMNVSTLELGDSALYLCASSLVDSNYGYTFGSGTRLTVV.

This clone was picked up many times. Different DNA sequences within this sample yield the same CDR3. The V and J genes are TRBV20-1 and TRBJ2-5; D is undetermined. Deletions cut 7 bases from V and 5 bases from J, with 11 bases between. The CDR3 extends over 11 amino acids. Looked up from germline, CDR1 is DFQATT and CDR2 is SNEGSKA (reference sequence). The CDR3 reads CSVRVVETQYF. The CDR3 DNA reads as TGCAGTGTCAGAGTCGTGGAGACCCAGTACTTC.

This chain joins TRBV6-2 or TRBV6-3 and TRBJ2-7, with a possible D match to TRBD2 (6 bases). This CDR3 is 17 amino acids long. V dropped 0 bases and J dropped 5 bases, with 20 bases sitting between them. Germline loops: CDR1 MNHEY, CDR2 SVGEGT. In nucleotides, the CDR3 is TGTGCCAGCAGTTACTCGAAAGGGGCTGGAGGGTCTGACGAGCAGTACTTC. Translated: CASSYSKGAGGSDEQYF.

By sample fraction, this clone is medium-sized (0.01 to 0.1%). This rearrangement joins TRBV5-1 to TRBJ2-7, with D possibly being TRBD2 (6 bases). The V end lost 4 bases, the J end lost 0 bases, and 14 bases lay between the germline ends. The CDR3 covers 15 residues. CDR1 is SGHRS and CDR2 is YFSETQ in the germline V gene. The DNA of the CDR3 is TGCGCCAGCAGCCAATATAGCGGCAGCTCCTACGAGCAGTACTTC. Translated: CASSQYSGSSYEQYF.

This chain connects TRBV20-1 to TRBJ2-7, with TRBD2 matching over 14 bases. Trimming at V came to 5 bases and at J to 1 base, leaving 1 base not matched to a gene. There are 14 residues in the CDR3. The V gene's germline CDR1 is DFQATT and CDR2 SNEGSKA (reference sequence). The CDR3 is CSAGTSGSSYEQYF. Written as DNA, the CDR3 is TGCAGTGCTGGGACTAGCGGGAGTTCCTACGAGCAGTACTTC.